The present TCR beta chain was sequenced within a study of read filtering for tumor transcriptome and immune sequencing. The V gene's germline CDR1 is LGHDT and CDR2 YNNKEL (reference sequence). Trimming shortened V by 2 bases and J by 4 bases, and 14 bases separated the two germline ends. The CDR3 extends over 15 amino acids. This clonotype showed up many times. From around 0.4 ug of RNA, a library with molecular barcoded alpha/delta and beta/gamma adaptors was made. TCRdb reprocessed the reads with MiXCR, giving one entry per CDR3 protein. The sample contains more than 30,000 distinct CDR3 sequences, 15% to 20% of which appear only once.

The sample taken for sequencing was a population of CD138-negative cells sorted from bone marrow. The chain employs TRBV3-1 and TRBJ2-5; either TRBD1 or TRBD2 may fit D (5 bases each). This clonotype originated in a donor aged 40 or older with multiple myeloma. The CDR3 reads CASSQRVGASETQYF. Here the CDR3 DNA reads TGTGCCAGCAGCCAACGGGTCGGGGCTTCAGAGACCCAGTACTTC.